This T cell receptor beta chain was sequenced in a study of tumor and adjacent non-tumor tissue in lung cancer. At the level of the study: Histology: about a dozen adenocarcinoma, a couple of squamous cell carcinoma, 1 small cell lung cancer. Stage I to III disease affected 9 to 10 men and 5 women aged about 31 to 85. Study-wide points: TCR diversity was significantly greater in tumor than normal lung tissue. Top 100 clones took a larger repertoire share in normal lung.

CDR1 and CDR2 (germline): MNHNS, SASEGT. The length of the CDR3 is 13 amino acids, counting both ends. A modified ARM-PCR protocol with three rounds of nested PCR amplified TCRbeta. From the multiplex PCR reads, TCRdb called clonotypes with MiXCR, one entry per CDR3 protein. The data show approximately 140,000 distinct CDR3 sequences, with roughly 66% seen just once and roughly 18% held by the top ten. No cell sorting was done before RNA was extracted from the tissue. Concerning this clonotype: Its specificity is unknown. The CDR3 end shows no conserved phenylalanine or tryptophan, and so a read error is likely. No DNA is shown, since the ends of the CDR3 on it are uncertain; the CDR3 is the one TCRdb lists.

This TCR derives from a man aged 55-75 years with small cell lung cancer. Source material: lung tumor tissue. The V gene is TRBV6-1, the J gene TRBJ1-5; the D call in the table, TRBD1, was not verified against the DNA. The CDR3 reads CASSTGVCKPHHL.